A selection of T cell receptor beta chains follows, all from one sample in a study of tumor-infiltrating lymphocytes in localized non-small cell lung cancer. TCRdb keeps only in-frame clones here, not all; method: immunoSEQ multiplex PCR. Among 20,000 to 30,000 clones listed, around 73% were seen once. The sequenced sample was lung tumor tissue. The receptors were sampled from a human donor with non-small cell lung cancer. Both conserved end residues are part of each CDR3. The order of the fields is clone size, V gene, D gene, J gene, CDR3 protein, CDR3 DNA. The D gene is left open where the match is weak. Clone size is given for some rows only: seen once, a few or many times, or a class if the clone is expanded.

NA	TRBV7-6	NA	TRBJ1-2	CASSPGTDSYYGYTF	TGTGCCAGCAGCCCAGGGACGGACAGTTACTATGGCTACACCTTC
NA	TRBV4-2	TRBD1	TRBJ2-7	CASSPGQGAAYEQYF	TGTGCCAGCAGCCCCGGACAGGGGGCGGCCTACGAGCAGTACTTC
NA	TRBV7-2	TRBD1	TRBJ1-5	CASSYLGTGSQPQHF	TGTGCCAGCAGCTACCTTGGGACAGGCAGCCAGCCCCAGCATTTT
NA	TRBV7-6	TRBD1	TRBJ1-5	CASSLTGRDRNQPQHF	TGTGCCAGCAGTCTTACCGGCCGGGACAGAAATCAGCCCCAGCATTTT
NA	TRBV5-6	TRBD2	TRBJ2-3	CASSFLSRGAPSTDTQYF	TGTGCCAGCAGCTTCCTCTCGCGGGGGGCCCCTAGCACAGATACGCAGTATTTT
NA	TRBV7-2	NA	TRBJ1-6	CASSFHPGAYSPLHF	TGTGCCAGCAGCTTCCACCCAGGGGCCTATTCACCCCTCCACTTT
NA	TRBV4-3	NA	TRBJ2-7	CASSQDWVSPYEQYF	TGCGCCAGCAGCCAAGATTGGGTATCGCCCTACGAGCAGTACTTC
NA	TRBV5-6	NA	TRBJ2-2	CASSLEALAAGELFF	TGTGCCAGCAGCTTGGAAGCGTTGGCGGCTGGGGAGCTGTTTTTT
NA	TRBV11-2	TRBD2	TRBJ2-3	CASSLVRASGGRTDTQYF	TGTGCCAGCAGCTTAGTTCGGGCGAGCGGGGGCCGCACAGATACGCAGTATTTT
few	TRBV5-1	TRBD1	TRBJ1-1	CASSSGQGNTAFF	TGCGCCAGCAGCAGTGGACAGGGTAATACGGCTTTCTTT
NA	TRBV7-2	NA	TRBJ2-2	CASSFQGLRTGELFF	TGTGCCAGCAGCTTTCAGGGGCTGAGGACCGGGGAGCTGTTTTTT
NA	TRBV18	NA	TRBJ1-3	CASSPPTDLFAGNTIYF	TGTGCCAGCTCACCGCCGACCGACCTCTTTGCGGGAAACACCATATATTTT
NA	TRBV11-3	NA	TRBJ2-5	CASSLDPEETQYF	TGTGCCAGCAGCCTCGACCCTGAAGAGACCCAGTACTTC
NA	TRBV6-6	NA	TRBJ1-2	CASSYGGVVEGYTF	TGTGCCAGCAGTTACGGGGGAGTCGTGGAAGGCTACACCTTC
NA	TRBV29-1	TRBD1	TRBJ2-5	CSVGDRETQYF	TGCAGCGTTGGGGACAGAGAGACCCAGTACTTC
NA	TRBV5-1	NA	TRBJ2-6	CASSLPPGSGANVLTF	TGCGCCAGCAGCTTGCCCCCAGGGTCTGGGGCCAACGTCCTGACTTTC
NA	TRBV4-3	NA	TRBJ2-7	CASSQKLGLRYEQYF	TGCGCCAGCAGCCAAAAGTTAGGACTGAGATACGAGCAGTACTTC
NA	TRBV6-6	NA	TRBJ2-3	CASRPLGEDTQYF	TGTGCCAGCAGGCCGCTTGGCGAAGATACGCAGTATTTT
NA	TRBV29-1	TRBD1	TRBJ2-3	CSVKDRAFTDTQYF	TGCAGCGTTAAGGACAGGGCCTTCACAGATACGCAGTATTTT
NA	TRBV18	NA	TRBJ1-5	CASSQTGGNQPQHF	TGTGCCAGCTCGCAGACAGGAGGCAATCAGCCCCAGCATTTT
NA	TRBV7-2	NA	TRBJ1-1	CASSFGGAMNTEAFF	TGTGCCAGCAGCTTTGGGGGCGCTATGAACACTGAAGCTTTCTTT
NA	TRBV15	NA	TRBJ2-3	CATSRVTSTDTQYF	TGTGCCACCAGCAGAGTGACAAGCACAGATACGCAGTATTTT
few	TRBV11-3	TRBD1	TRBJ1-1	CASSPGQGARATEAFF	TGTGCCAGCAGCCCGGGACAGGGGGCTAGAGCGACTGAAGCTTTCTTT
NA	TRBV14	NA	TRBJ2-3	CASSQDRARVFSADTQYF	TGTGCCAGCAGCCAAGATCGGGCGAGGGTTTTTTCGGCAGATACGCAGTATTTT
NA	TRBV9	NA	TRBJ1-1	CASSVVTGLEAFF	TGTGCCAGCAGCGTAGTGACAGGCCTTGAAGCTTTCTTT
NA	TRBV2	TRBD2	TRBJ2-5	CASSSHGGTSFSKTQYF	TGTGCCAGCAGTTCCCATGGGGGGACTAGCTTTTCGAAGACCCAGTACTTC
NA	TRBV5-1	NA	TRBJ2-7	CASSRPGTVGEQYF	TGCGCCAGCAGCCGTCCGGGAACCGTAGGCGAGCAGTACTTC
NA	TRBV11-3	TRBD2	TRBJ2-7	CASSKGGGGAYEQYF	TGTGCCAGCAGCAAAGGCGGCGGGGGGGCCTACGAGCAGTACTTC
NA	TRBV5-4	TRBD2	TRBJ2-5	CASSPWGGRETQYF	TGTGCCAGCAGCCCCTGGGGGGGACGAGAGACCCAGTACTTC
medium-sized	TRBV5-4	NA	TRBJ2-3	CASSLADASGDTQYF	TGTGCCAGCAGCTTGGCGGACGCCTCTGGGGATACGCAGTATTTT
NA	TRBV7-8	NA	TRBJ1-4	CASSLAYGFDEKLFF	TGTGCCAGCAGCTTAGCTTACGGGTTTGATGAAAAACTGTTTTTT
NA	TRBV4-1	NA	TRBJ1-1	CASSQDLAGMNTEAFF	TGCGCCAGCAGCCAAGATCTAGCAGGGATGAACACTGAAGCTTTCTTT
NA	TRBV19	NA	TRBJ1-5	CASSMESVYSNQPQHF	TGTGCCAGTAGTATGGAGTCAGTTTATAGCAATCAGCCCCAGCATTTT
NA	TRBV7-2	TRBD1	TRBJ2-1	CASSLVGTGVSNEQFF	TGTGCCAGCAGCTTAGTGGGGACAGGGGTGTCGAATGAGCAGTTCTTC
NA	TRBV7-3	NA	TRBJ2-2	CASSFGNTGELFF	TGTGCCAGCAGCTTCGGGAACACCGGGGAGCTGTTTTTT
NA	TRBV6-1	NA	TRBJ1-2	CASSESGAGNYGYTF	TGTGCCAGCAGTGAGTCGGGGGCGGGGAACTATGGCTACACCTTC
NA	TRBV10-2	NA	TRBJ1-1	CASSESILLTAQAFF	TGCGCCAGCAGTGAGTCAATTTTATTGACAGCCCAAGCTTTCTTT
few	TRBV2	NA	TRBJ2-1	CASNRQSSYNEQFF	TGTGCCAGCAATCGACAGAGTTCCTACAATGAGCAGTTCTTC
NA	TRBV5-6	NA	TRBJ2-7	CASSLLGYEQYF	TGTGCCAGCAGCTTGCTCGGGTACGAGCAGTACTTC
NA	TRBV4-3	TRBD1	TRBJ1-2	CASSPGQGDGYTF	TGCGCCAGCAGCCCAGGACAGGGGGATGGCTACACCTTC
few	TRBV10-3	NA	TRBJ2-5	CAISGDLQETQYF	TGTGCCATCAGTGGGGACTTGCAAGAGACCCAGTACTTC
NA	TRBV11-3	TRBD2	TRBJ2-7	CASQGTSGYYEQYF	TGTGCCAGCCAAGGGACTAGCGGATACTACGAGCAGTACTTC
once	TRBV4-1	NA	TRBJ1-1	CASSDAGGRRGEAFF	TGCGCCAGCAGCGATGCTGGGGGGCGCCGCGGTGAAGCTTTCTTT
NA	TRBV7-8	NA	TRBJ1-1	CASSLAVGGTEAFF	TGTGCCAGCAGCTTAGCGGTAGGGGGCACTGAAGCTTTCTTT
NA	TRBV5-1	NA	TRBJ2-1	CASSLDARYNEQFF	TGCGCCAGCAGCTTGGATGCCAGATACAATGAGCAGTTCTTC